This is a list of T cell receptor beta chains from one sample in a study of T cell changes during pregnancy in multiple sclerosis. Using immunoSEQ multiplex PCR, the repertoire was profiled, and TCRdb retains in-frame clones only, with some absent. The sample contains 60,000 or so clones, around nine tenths of which appear only once. The input for sequencing was peripheral blood, taken before pregnancy. These receptors were taken from a female donor with multiple sclerosis, enrolled in a pregnancy study. CDR3s include the opening cysteine and the closing phenylalanine or tryptophan. Fields, in order: J gene, V gene, clone size, D gene, CDR3 DNA, CDR3 protein. A D gene is named only where the DNA matches it firmly. Part of the rows lack a size; the others show once, few, many or a class for expanded clones.

>TRBJ2-4|TRBV19|NA|TRBD2
TGTGCCAGCTCGGGGGGGCTAGCCAAAAACATTCAGTACTTC
CASSGGLAKNIQYF
>TRBJ1-6|TRBV11-2|NA|NA
TGTGCCAGCAGCTTCCATCGGGGGTATTCACCCCTCCACTTT
CASSFHRGYSPLHF
>TRBJ1-1|TRBV6-1|NA|TRBD1
TGTGCCAGCACCCAGATACAGGGGGCCTCCACTGAAGCTTTCTTT
CASTQIQGASTEAFF
>TRBJ2-5|TRBV5-6|few|NA
TGTGCCAGCAGCTTGGTTCGACAGGCAAACGACGGGACCCAGTACTTC
CASSLVRQANDGTQYF
>TRBJ2-2|TRBV4-2|NA|TRBD2
TGTGCCAGCAGCCAAGAGTTGGGACTAGCGGGGGGGCCGTACACCGGGGAGCTGTTTTTT
CASSQELGLAGGPYTGELFF
>TRBJ1-2|TRBV27|NA|NA
TGTGCCAGCAGTCCATGGGGCGACAGTTACTATGGCTACACCTTC
CASSPWGDSYYGYTF
>TRBJ2-3|TRBV7-2|NA|TRBD1
TGTGCCAGCAGCCTAGGGACAGGTGATACGCAGTATTTT
CASSLGTGDTQYF
>TRBJ2-1|TRBV7-2|NA|NA
TGTGCCAGCAGCCCGGACTCCGAAATCTCCTACAATGAGCAGTTCTTC
CASSPDSEISYNEQFF
>TRBJ1-1|TRBV7-2|NA|NA
TGTGCCAGCAGCTCCTCCTACAACACTGAAGCTTTCTTT
CASSSSYNTEAFF
>TRBJ2-7|TRBV5-1|NA|TRBD1
TGCGCCATACTTGGGACAGTTGGCGCCGAGCAGTACTTC
CAILGTVGAEQYF
>TRBJ1-1|TRBV6-5|NA|TRBD1
TGTGCCGTAGGACAGGGGGCCAGGGCTGAAGCTTTCTTT
CAVGQGARAEAFF
>TRBJ2-2|TRBV4-3|once|NA
TGCGCCAGCAGCTTTCAGCGGACCGGGGAGCTGTTTTTT
CASSFQRTGELFF
>TRBJ2-3|TRBV7-3|NA|NA
TGTGCCAGCAGCCTGCAACGGGGGAGTACGCAGTATTTT
CASSLQRGSTQYF
>TRBJ2-5|TRBV6-6|NA|TRBD2
TGTGCCAGCAGTTACTCGATTGGCGGGGGAGGAGAGACCCAGTACTTC
CASSYSIGGGGETQYF
>TRBJ2-7|TRBV6-5|NA|NA
TGTGCCAGCAGTTACGATGGGACAATTTCCTACGAGCAGTACTTC
CASSYDGTISYEQYF
>TRBJ2-2|TRBV7-2|NA|NA
TGTGCCAGCAGCCCATACTCCTCCGAGGGCCCCGGGGAGCTGTTTTTT
CASSPYSSEGPGELFF
>TRBJ2-1|TRBV9|NA|NA
TGTGCCAGCAGCGAATTACAGGGTTACAATGAGCAGTTCTTC
CASSELQGYNEQFF
>TRBJ1-5|TRBV7-6|NA|TRBD1
TGTGCCAGCAGCTCGGGACAGGGGGCGAGACGCAATCAGCCCCAGCATTTT
CASSSGQGARRNQPQHF
>TRBJ2-1|TRBV19|NA|TRBD2
TGTGCCAGTAGACTAGCGGGGAGTGACTACAATGAGCAGTTCTTC
CASRLAGSDYNEQFF
>TRBJ2-2|TRBV9|NA|NA
TGTGCCAGCAGCCCCCACAGGGTAACCGGGGAGCTGTTTTTT
CASSPHRVTGELFF
>TRBJ1-6|TRBV27|once|TRBD1
TGTGCCAGCAGTCCGGGACAGGGTAATTCACCCCTCCACTTT
CASSPGQGNSPLHF
>TRBJ1-2|TRBV9|few|NA
TGTGCCAGCAGTGAGGGTGGGGAAGGCTATGGCTACACCTTC
CASSEGGEGYGYTF
>TRBJ1-1|TRBV18|once|NA
TGTGCCAGCTCACCAATTCGAGTGGCGGCTACTGAAGCTTTCTTT
CASSPIRVAATEAFF
>TRBJ1-2|TRBV7-9|NA|NA
TGTGCCGGACAACAGGGATTTTACTATGGCTACACCTTC
CAGQQGFYYGYTF
>TRBJ1-1|TRBV18|NA|NA
TGTGCCAGCTCACATAATCGGGGGAACACTGAAGCTTTCTTT
CASSHNRGNTEAFF
>TRBJ2-2|TRBV11-2|NA|NA
TGTGCCAGCAGTATTACCAGGGGCCCCACACTCGTGATTGGGGAGCTGTTTTTT
CASSITRGPTLVIGELFF